These 31 T cell receptor beta chains share one sample of origin, sequenced in a study of Ad26.COV2.S vaccination and SARS-CoV-2 variants. The data were produced by immunoSEQ multiplex PCR, yet TCRdb's version contains in-frame clones alone and is incomplete. The data contain about 400,000 clones, around 89% of them singletons. The treatment was: about 20 received Ad26.COV2.S at low or high dose, single or two shots; 5 received placebo; per-sample allocation not given. The investigators took samples on day 63 after the first vaccine or placebo injection. This specimen consisted of peripheral blood, obtained in a trial of Ad26.COV2.S vaccine versus placebo. The receptors come from a person aged 18-65 years who received the Ad26.COV2.S COVID-19 vaccine or a placebo.

The chain is built from TRBV5-6 and TRBJ1-1, with D unclear. With 4 bases removed from V and 4 bases from J, the gap between germline ends came to 14 bases. Per the germline V gene, CDR1 is SGHDT and CDR2 is YYEEEE. The CDR3 is made up of 14 amino acids. The CDR3 sequence is CASSGVGLGTEAFF. CDR3 coding DNA: TGTGCCAGCAGCGGTGTGGGCTTGGGCACTGAAGCTTTCTTT.

As concerns this clone: Other DNA sequences within the sample encode an identical CDR3. As DNA, the CDR3 is TGTGCCAGCAGCCCGGCGTATGGCTACACCTTC. This sequence encodes CASSPAYGYTF. The rearrangement links TRBV28 to TRBJ1-2; D is unclear. Trimming left V 6 bases short and J 5 bases short, with 7 bases between. CDR1 is MDHEN, CDR2 SYDVKM, per germline. CDR3 length: 11 amino acids.

The genes are TRBV6-5 and TRBJ2-1; 8 nucleotides agree with TRBD1. Germline assignment: CDR1 MNHEY and CDR2 SVGAGI. With V trimmed by 6 bases and J by 15 bases, 13 bases remained unmatched. There are 13 residues in the CDR3. The CDR3 DNA reads TGTGCCAGCAGAGCCCCGGGCACAGGGGGTGCGTTCTTC. Translating it yields CASRAPGTGGAFF.

The chain has TRBV7-9 and TRBJ1-3; D ambiguous. Trimming took off 9 bases at V and 0 bases at J, with 9 bases between the two ends. Germline CDR1 is SEHNR and CDR2 is FQNEAQ (reference sequence). The CDR3 totals 13 residues. CDR3 in DNA: TGTGCCAGTGTAACGAGCTCTGGAAACACCATATATTTT. Protein sequence: CASVTSSGNTIYF.

In this sample, this clone turned up once. V gene TRBV7-2 combines with J gene TRBJ2-3; TRBD2 might be the D (5 bases). CDR3 length: 16 residues. V shed 5 bases and J shed 2 bases, with 17 bases lying between them. Germline assignment: CDR1 SGHTA and CDR2 FQGNSA. This CDR3 reads CASSARTGNPTDTQYF. CDR3 DNA: TGTGCCAGCAGCGCGAGGACGGGGAATCCCACAGATACGCAGTATTTT.

J is TRBJ2-7 and V is TRBV3-1 (or the pseudogene TRBV3-2); D gene ambiguous. The V gene's germline CDR1 is LGHDT and CDR2 YNNKEL (reference sequence). V shed 0 bases and J shed 9 bases, with 12 bases lying between them. This CDR3 contains 13 residues. The CDR3 loop reads CASSQDSRLGQYF. For the CDR3, the DNA is TGTGCCAGCAGCCAAGATAGCCGGTTAGGGCAGTACTTC.

CDR3 loop: CASRPDRQNTEAFF. The CDR3 region has the DNA TGCGCCAGCAGACCTGACAGACAGAACACTGAAGCTTTCTTT. The chain joins TRBV5-1 to TRBJ1-1, with D possibly being TRBD1 (5 bases). Germline CDR1 is SGHRS and CDR2 is YFSETQ. V lost 5 bases and J 1 base, leaving 12 bases between the germline ends. CDR3 size: 14 residues.

This clone was seen only once. The gene calls are TRBV4-1 and TRBJ2-5; no firm D call. The CDR3 is 14 amino acids. V was clipped by 0 bases and J by 5 bases, with 10 bases between them. Germline V gives CDR1 MGHRA, CDR2 YSYEKL. The CDR3 DNA reads TGCGCCAGCAGCCAAGACAGTCACGGGGAGACCCAGTACTTC. Its protein product is CASSQDSHGETQYF.

Only one count was recorded for this clone. The rearrangement uses TRBV5-4 and TRBJ2-1, with 13 bases fitting TRBD2. The CDR3 sequence is 17 residues long. J gave up 2 bases and V 0 bases, and 2 bases lay outside the gene matches. Germline values: CDR1 SGHNT, CDR2 YYREEE (reference sequence). The CDR3 spells CASSLGLAGGAYNEQFF. The CDR3 DNA reads as TGTGCCAGCAGCTTGGGACTAGCGGGAGGAGCCTACAATGAGCAGTTCTTC.

J is TRBJ1-3 and V is TRBV5-4, with D unresolved. The CDR3 is 14 amino acids. Germline values: CDR1 SGHNT, CDR2 YYREEE (reference sequence). With 4 bases removed from V and 0 bases from J, the gap between germline ends came to 8 bases. CDR3 coding DNA: TGTGCCAGCAGCCCCTCCACCTCTGGAAACACCATATATTTT. This translates into CASSPSTSGNTIYF.

The chain is built from TRBV19 and TRBJ2-7, with a weak D call TRBD2 (5 bases). V gave up 0 bases and J gave up 10 bases, with 13 bases separating them. The CDR3 consists of 13 residues. Germline loops: CDR1 LNHDA, CDR2 SQIVND (reference sequence). The CDR3: CASSIDQEAEQYF. The CDR3 region has the DNA TGTGCCAGTAGTATAGATCAAGAAGCGGAACAGTACTTC.

The chain links TRBV28 to TRBJ2-7; D call uncertain. CDR3 length: 11 residues. V gave up 5 bases and J gave up 11 bases, with 13 bases separating them. In germline, CDR1 is MDHEN, CDR2 SYDVKM. The CDR3: CASSTKTKKYF. In DNA form, the CDR3 reads TGTGCCAGCAGTACCAAGACAAAGAAGTACTTC.

The rearrangement joins TRBV5-1 to TRBJ2-3; 7 bases are a match to TRBD2. Germline loops: CDR1 SGHRS, CDR2 YFSETQ. This CDR3 comprises 16 residues. V shed 0 bases and J 2 bases; nucleotides not matched to a gene: 6. CDR3 protein: CASSLALAGATDTQYF. In DNA, the CDR3 is TGCGCCAGCAGCTTGGCCCTGGCGGGAGCCACAGATACGCAGTATTTT.

This chain joins TRBV5-1 and TRBJ2-3; D may be TRBD2 (7 bases). The CDR3 totals 15 residues. V lost 0 bases and J lost 4, with 12 bases in between. The germline V gene encodes CDR1 SGHRS and CDR2 YFSETQ. In nucleotides, the CDR3 is TGCGCCAGCAGCTTGGAGGGGGGGCCCCCAGATACGCAGTATTTT. Protein: CASSLEGGPPDTQYF.

This rearrangement joins TRBV24-1 to TRBJ2-7; TRBD1 matches at 9 bases. With V trimmed by 4 bases and J by 6 bases, 0 bases remained unmatched. Per germline, CDR1 KGHDR and CDR2 SFDVKD. The CDR3 length is 12 residues. CDR3 region: CATSETGGEQYF. The CDR3 DNA sequence: TGTGCCACCAGTGAGACAGGGGGCGAGCAGTACTTC.

The rearrangement uses TRBV11-3 and TRBJ2-1; 7 positions match TRBD2. The CDR3 consists of 14 residues. Germline V gives CDR1 SGHNT, CDR2 YENEEA. V was pared by 7 bases and J by 0 bases, with 3 bases of the junction left unmatched. The CDR3 DNA sequence: TGTGCCAGCAAGCGGGATAGCTCCTACAATGAGCAGTTCTTC. It yields the protein CASKRDSSYNEQFF.

The genes are TRBV12-3 or TRBV12-4 and TRBJ2-1, with TRBD2 matching over 7 bases. The V segment lost 6 bases and the J segment 15 bases; nucleotides outside the gene matches: 11. This CDR3 is 12 amino acids long. The CDR3 is CASSPDSGQRFF. The CDR3 DNA follows: TGTGCCAGCAGCCCTGATAGCGGGCAGAGGTTCTTC.

The rearrangement links TRBV19 to TRBJ2-1, with D perhaps given as TRBD1 or TRBD2 (6 bases each). The length of the CDR3 is 13 residues. Germline V lookup: CDR1 LNHDA, CDR2 SQIVND (reference sequence). Deletions cut 2 bases from V and 9 bases from J, with 11 bases between. The CDR3 loop reads CASSIRPGAEQFF. DNA of the CDR3: TGTGCCAGTAGTATAAGGCCGGGGGCTGAGCAGTTCTTC. Full variable domain (rest looked up from reference TRBV19 and TRBJ2-1): DGGITQSPKYLFRKEGQNVTLSCEQNLNHDAMYWYRQDPGQGLRLIYYSQIVNDFQKGDIAEGYSVSREKKESFPLTVTSAQKNPTAFYLCASSIRPGAEQFFGPGTRLTVL.

The chain joins TRBV28 to TRBJ2-7; TRBD1 aligns across 7 bases. The germline gives CDR1 MDHEN, CDR2 SYDVKM. The CDR3 totals 15 residues. The V gene end was trimmed by 6 bases and the J gene end by 3 bases; junction bases not matched to a gene: 11. CDR3 sequence (DNA): TGTGCCAGCAGGTTTGACAGGGCCAAATACTACGAGCAGTACTTC. Its protein is CASRFDRAKYYEQYF.

The chain couples TRBV28 to TRBJ2-3, with 9 bases lining up with TRBD2. The V and J ends lost 5 bases and 2 bases, in that order; junction bases with no gene match: 8. Germline lookup yields CDR1 MDHEN and CDR2 SYDVKM. The CDR3 has 16 residues. DNA for the CDR3: TGTGCCAGCAGTCTATTGGCTAGCGGGGCCACAGATACGCAGTATTTT. This translates into CASSLLASGATDTQYF.

This chain joins TRBV28 and TRBJ1-5; D call uncertain. V dropped 0 bases and J dropped 7 bases, with 10 bases sitting between them. The CDR3 loop spans 14 amino acids. Germline values: CDR1 MDHEN, CDR2 SYDVKM. This CDR3 is CASSLWERAQPQHF. CDR3 nucleotides: TGTGCCAGCAGTTTATGGGAGCGGGCGCAGCCCCAGCATTTT. Combining the CDR3 with reference TRBV28 and TRBJ1-5 gives the whole variable domain DVKVTQSSRYLVKRTGEKVFLECVQDMDHENMFWYRQDPGLGLRLIYFSYDVKMKEKGDIPEGYSVSREKKERFSLILESASTNQTSMYLCASSLWERAQPQHFGDGTRLSIL.

In DNA form, the CDR3 reads TGTGCCAGCAGTTCACGAACCGGGGCTCGGGATACGCAGTATTTT. Amino acid sequence: CASSSRTGARDTQYF. This chain connects TRBV27 to TRBJ2-3; the D gene could be TRBD1 or TRBD2 (5 bases each). In germline, CDR1 is MNHEY, CDR2 SMNVEV (reference sequence). Trimming stripped 4 bases from V and 6 bases from J, with 17 bases between. The CDR3 consists of 15 residues.

The V and J genes are TRBV5-1 and TRBJ2-1; the match to TRBD1 covers 9 bases. Germline-derived CDR1 and CDR2 are SGHRS and YFSETQ. V lost 5 bases and J lost 6; bases outside the gene matches: 3. CDR3 length equals 13 residues. In DNA form, the CDR3 reads TGCGCCAGCAGTGGGACAGGGACCAATGAGCAGTTCTTC. The encoded protein is CASSGTGTNEQFF. The full variable domain, completed using reference TRBV5-1 and TRBJ2-1, is KAGVTQTPRYLIKTRGQQVTLSCSPISGHRSVSWYQQTPGQGLQFLFEYFSETQRNKGNFPGRFSGRQFSNSRSEMNVSTLELGDSALYLCASSGTGTNEQFFGPGTRLTVL.

This sequence joins TRBV30 and TRBJ1-2; D gene unclear. V was shortened by 4 bases and J by 4 bases, with 10 bases between the two germline ends. The length of the CDR3 is 12 residues. Germline CDR1 and CDR2: GTSNPN and SVGIG (reference sequence). The CDR3 DNA reads as TGTGCCTGGAAAGTCCTCGGCTATGGCTACACCTTC. Translating gives CAWKVLGYGYTF.

V is TRBV20-1 and J is TRBJ2-5; D uncertain. With 3 bases removed from V and 4 bases from J, the gap between germline ends came to 6 bases. Germline assignment: CDR1 DFQATT and CDR2 SNEGSKA (reference sequence). The CDR3 loop spans 11 amino acids. The CDR3 reads CSASLIETQYF. The CDR3 DNA reads as TGCAGTGCTAGCCTAATAGAGACCCAGTACTTC.

The genes are TRBV6-1 and TRBJ2-3; 8 nucleotides agree with TRBD1. Germline values: CDR1 MNHNS, CDR2 SASEGT. Unmatched junction bases numbered 2, after V lost 3 bases and J lost 3 bases. The CDR3 runs to 14 residues. Here the CDR3 reads CASSDYRGTDTQYF. The CDR3 nucleotides are TGTGCCAGCAGTGATTACAGGGGGACAGATACGCAGTATTTT.

The rearrangement links TRBV5-8 to TRBJ2-1, with TRBD1 identical over 7 bases. This CDR3 contains 17 residues. The germline CDR1 and CDR2 sequences are SGHTS and YDEGEE. Unmatched junction bases numbered 15, after V lost 4 bases and J lost 5 bases. CDR3 sequence (DNA): TGTGCCAGCAGCCCCGGGAACCGGGACAGCATACACAATGAGCAGTTCTTC. Residues: CASSPGNRDSIHNEQFF.

The V call is TRBV27, the J call TRBJ1-1; D gene unclear. The CDR3 extends over 13 amino acids. CDR1 MNHEY and CDR2 SMNVEV come from the germline V gene (reference sequence). V lost 6 bases to trimming and J lost 1 base, with 9 bases between them. The CDR3 region is CASSNRENTEAFF. The DNA of the CDR3 is TGTGCCAGCAGCAATCGAGAGAACACTGAAGCTTTCTTT.

This chain links TRBV5-1 with TRBJ2-7; no clear D gene. Germline V lookup: CDR1 SGHRS, CDR2 YFSETQ. The CDR3 is 12 residues long. Between the trimmed V and J ends, which lost 7 bases and 6 bases, there was a span of 14 bases. The CDR3 region has the DNA TGCGCCAGCTCCCAGGAGTTCCGCGAGCAGTACTTC. It codes for CASSQEFREQYF. Complete variable domain (other parts from reference TRBV5-1 and TRBJ2-7): KAGVTQTPRYLIKTRGQQVTLSCSPISGHRSVSWYQQTPGQGLQFLFEYFSETQRNKGNFPGRFSGRQFSNSRSEMNVSTLELGDSALYLCASSQEFREQYFGPGTRLTVT.

This clone was counted once. The chain employs TRBV4-1 and TRBJ1-4, with unresolved D. The V end was cut by 1 base, the J end by 2 bases, with 11 bases between. CDR1 MGHRA and CDR2 YSYEKL come from the germline V gene. This CDR3 region has 16 residues. The CDR3 bases are TGCGCCAGCAGCCAAGGGAATCCCGTCACTAATGAAAAACTGTTTTTT. Protein: CASSQGNPVTNEKLFF.

The CDR3 bases are TGTGCCAGCAGCCCCCGGACAGGTGGGTCCGAGCAGTACTTC. As protein: CASSPRTGGSEQYF. The rearrangement uses TRBV14 and TRBJ2-7; 7 bases are a match to TRBD1. V shed 4 bases, J shed 6 bases, and the junction held 9 bases outside the gene matches. This CDR3 has 14 amino acids. Looked up from germline, CDR1 is SGHDN and CDR2 is FVKESK.